This T cell receptor beta chain came from a study of response to subunit inactivated influenza vaccine. V lost 3 bases to trimming and J lost 5 bases, with 10 bases between them. This CDR3 contains 13 residues. The germline gives CDR1 MNHEY, CDR2 SMNVEV (reference sequence). As for this clonotype: Its matching antigen is unknown.

Study conclusions and caveats: Authors suggested each seasonal flu vaccination may recruit only limited numbers of new T cells.

One entry per CDR3 protein results from TCRdb running MiXCR on the RT-PCR reads. Here the sample spans some 850,000 distinct CDR3 sequences, roughly 20% being singletons. The sequence derives from a man aged 45-65 years who received an inactivated influenza vaccine. The sample here was PBMCs from blood, taken about 5 days after vaccination. The rearrangement links TRBV27 to TRBJ1-1, with unresolved D. DNA for the CDR3: TGTGCCAGCAGTTTCACCGGCCAGACTGAAGCTTTCTTT. Translating gives CASSFTGQTEAFF.